Many counts were recorded for the clone carrying this T cell receptor (beta chain). Antigen specificity is unknown. How the authors handled the data: TCR counts had a median of about 92,000 per sample and spanned roughly 23,224 to 750,000. TCRdb re-called the RACE reads with MiXCR, one entry per CDR3 protein. In this record, the V and J calls reflect TCRdb's handling and not the investigators' own analysis. The table has 74,000 or so distinct CDR3 sequences, 12% seen once. The data were obtained in a study of human T cells and chemical hapten exposure. Overall study: DPC 0.01% went on the upper back by patch test, with reading at 6 days. Study observations and caveats: TCRs at a frequency above 1 in 1000 stayed unchanged with DPC sensitization. Expanded TCRs clustered into significantly more large CDR3 similarity groups than controls, the analysis revealed.

V was cut by 0 bases and J by 6 bases, with 10 bases left in between. CDR3 size: 13 residues. Germline V gene data show CDR1 as SGDLS and CDR2 as YYNGEE. Regarding time point: patch test 1, 2 weeks after DPC sensitization. Treatment described: therapeutic diphenylcyclopropenone sensitization with weekly scalp DPC. V usage is TRBV9 and J usage is TRBJ2-7; D not resolved. The sample here was whole blood, taken in connection with sensitization to the hapten diphenylcyclopropenone (DPC). This TCR was sampled from a woman between 55 and 75 years old with alopecia areata. Some clones in this sample may be carry-over from other donors' samples. CDR3 DNA sequence: TGTGCCAGCAGCGTAGCTTTCAGAGGCGAGCAGTACTTC. This codes for CASSVAFRGEQYF.